This T cell receptor beta chain was recovered during a study of CD8 T cells in ankylosing spondylitis. Quantitative 5'-RACE was performed with molecular barcodes, and it yielded the TCR beta libraries. A single record per CDR3 protein comes from TCRdb applying MiXCR to the 5' RACE reads. The sample yields 150,000 to 200,000 distinct CDR3 sequences, around a third seen once. Whole-study findings and limits: Apparently characteristic of ankylosing spondylitis blood was a TCR beta motif (fewer than 10 highly homologous variants). There were earlier reports of some motif variants in reactive arthritis synovial fluid and blood.

V was trimmed by 2 bases and J by 2 bases, leaving 5 bases between them. Germline CDR1 and CDR2: SGHRS and YFSETQ. The CDR3 has 14 residues. Points on this clonotype: Its antigen is unidentified.

The clonotype comes from a male donor with ankylosing spondylitis. Material: synovial fluid, either unsorted or a sorted T cell fraction (not recorded which). The rearrangement uses TRBV5-1 and TRBJ2-6, with D hard to call. In nucleotides, the CDR3 is TGCGCCAGCAGCTTATCTGCTGGGGCCAACGTCCTGACTTTC. It translates to CASSLSAGANVLTF.